The next 18 T cell receptor beta chains were all read from a single sample in a study of regulatory T cells in long-lasting Graves disease. Arm-PCR of CDR3 regions and iRepertoire HTBI primers were the basis on which TCR beta libraries were built. From the multiplex PCR reads, TCRdb called clonotypes with MiXCR, one entry per CDR3 protein. The data show 550,000 to 700,000 distinct CDR3 sequences, about 16% seen once. Indicated time point: newly diagnosed GD, antithyroid drugs for less than 3 months. PBMC-extracted RNA yielded the TCR library. The same data also contributed to another study, on T cells in Graves' hyperthyroidism and ophthalmopathy.

The sample in question was peripheral blood mononuclear cells (PBMCs), obtained at new diagnosis, from a patient treated with antithyroid drugs. These receptor sequences come from a man aged 18 to 30 with Graves disease.

In regard to this clonotype: Being one base from a much bigger clone, this may be a read error. Likely a read error: the CDR3 ends without its conserved phenylalanine or tryptophan. The chain combines TRBV10-3 with TRBJ2-3; 9 positions match TRBD2. Germline loops: CDR1 ENHRY, CDR2 SYGVKD. The CDR3 is 16 residues long. J lost 1 base, V lost 5 bases, and 7 bases had no gene match. The CDR3 spells CAISPIAGEGTDTQYL. The CDR3 nucleotides are TGTGCCATCAGTCCGATAGCGGGAGAGGGCACAGATACGCAGTATTTA.

A few counts support this clonotype. CDR3 region: CASSLAGSTGEQYF. CDR3 in DNA: TGTGCCAGCAGCTTAGCCGGGAGCACGGGGGAGCAGTACTTC. The gene calls are TRBV13 and TRBJ2-7, with D tentatively TRBD2 (6 bases). The CDR3 is 14 amino acids. Germline V CDR1 and CDR2: PRHDT, FYEKMQ (reference sequence). The V end lost 1 base, the J end lost 7 bases, and 14 bases lay between the germline ends. Complete variable domain (other parts from reference TRBV13 and TRBJ2-7): AAGVIQSPRHLIKEKRETATLKCYPIPRHDTVYWYQQGPGQDPQFLISFYEKMQSDKGSIPDRFSAQQFSDYHSELNMSSLELGDSALYFCASSLAGSTGEQYFGPGTRLTVT.

Turning to this clonotype: Given a much more abundant clone one base away, this may be a read error. The rearrangement links TRBV30 to TRBJ1-1; maybe TRBD1 (5 bases). CDR3 size: 13 residues. With 5 bases removed from V and 4 bases from J, the gap between germline ends came to 14 bases. Germline V gene lookup returns CDR1 GTSNPN and CDR2 SVGIG (reference sequence). CDR3 DNA: TGTGCCTGGCAAGGGACCCAAGGCACTGAAGCTTTCTTT. It encodes CAWQGTQGTEAFF. Variable domain in full (rest from reference TRBV30 and TRBJ1-1): SQTIHQWPATLVQPVGSPLSLECTVEGTSNPNLYWYRQAAGRGLQLLFYSVGIGQISSEVPQNLSASRPQDRQFILSSKKLLLSDSGFYLCAWQGTQGTEAFFGQGTRLTVV.

In its sample, this clonotype was seen many times. The chain uses TRBV12-3 or TRBV12-4 and TRBJ2-4; D unresolved. The CDR3 is 13 amino acids. The V and J ends lost 5 bases and 5 bases respectively, with 10 bases between them. In DNA form, the CDR3 reads TGTGCCAGCAGTCCACCTTCTGAAAACATTCAGTACTTC. The encoded protein is CASSPPSENIQYF.

This clonotype occurred once. As DNA, the CDR3 is TGTGCCAGCAGCTTGGAGGGGCGGTTGACCGGGGAGCTGTTTTTT. Protein sequence: CASSLEGRLTGELFF. This sequence joins TRBV5-6 and TRBJ2-2; D is perhaps TRBD1 (5 bases). The CDR3 loop spans 15 amino acids. From germline, CDR1 is SGHDT and CDR2 YYEEEE. V dropped 0 bases and J dropped 5 bases, with 11 bases sitting between them. The full variable domain, rest sourced from reference TRBV5-6 and TRBJ2-2, is DAGVTQSPTHLIKTRGQQVTLRCSPKSGHDTVSWYQQALGQGPQFIFQYYEEEERQRGNFPDRFSGHQFPNYSSELNVNALLLGDSALYLCASSLEGRLTGELFFGEGSRLTVL.

The V gene is TRBV20-1, the J gene TRBJ2-7; the match to TRBD2 covers 11 bases. The V gene end was trimmed by 6 bases and the J gene end by 6 bases; junction bases not matched to a gene: 4. This CDR3 spans 12 amino acids. CDR1 and CDR2 from the germline V gene are DFQATT and SNEGSKA (reference sequence). CDR3 sequence (DNA): TGCAGTGCAAAGGGACTAGCGGTCGAGCAGTACTTC. Its translation: CSAKGLAVEQYF.

V and J are TRBV19 and TRBJ1-6; 12 bases are a match to TRBD1. The CDR3 runs 13 residues. Germline CDR1 LNHDA, CDR2 SQIVND (reference sequence). Trimming removed 8 bases from V and 10 bases from J; junction bases left unmatched: 3. The CDR3 region is CASGDRGLSPLHF. CDR3 sequence (DNA): TGTGCCAGTGGGGACAGGGGGCTCTCACCCCTCCACTTT.

The chain recombines TRBV28 with TRBJ2-3, with a tentative D call TRBD2 (5 bases). This CDR3 is built from 13 residues. V lost 6 bases and J lost 5, with 12 bases in between. Germline loops: CDR1 MDHEN, CDR2 SYDVKM. The CDR3 here is CASSGVWIDTQYF. CDR3 in DNA: TGTGCCAGCAGCGGGGTGTGGATAGATACGCAGTATTTT.

This clonotype was seen repeatedly, ten times or more. This sequence joins TRBV30 and TRBJ1-1, with D uncertain. In germline, CDR1 is GTSNPN, CDR2 SVGIG (reference sequence). V lost 3 bases and J lost 0, with 11 bases in between. The CDR3 contains 14 residues. The CDR3 here is CAWSANSLNTEAFF. The CDR3, as DNA: TGTGCCTGGAGCGCTAACAGCCTGAACACTGAAGCTTTCTTT.

This chain uses TRBV6-2 or TRBV6-3 with TRBJ2-1, with 14 bases fitting TRBD2. Trimming removed 5 bases from V and 8 bases from J; junction bases left unmatched: 11. This CDR3 spans 17 amino acids. The V gene's germline CDR1 is MNHEY and CDR2 SVGEGT. This CDR3 is CASSLGLAGGTADEQFF. The CDR3 DNA follows: TGTGCCAGCAGTCTCGGACTAGCGGGAGGTACCGCCGATGAGCAGTTCTTC.

Comments on this clonotype: A much larger clonotype is one base distant, so this may be a read error. The rearrangement links TRBV12-3 or TRBV12-4 to TRBJ2-5, with TRBD2 identical over 9 bases. After removal of 7 bases from V and 4 bases from J, the junction contained 7 bases not matched to a gene. There are 14 residues in the CDR3. The CDR3 bases are TGTGCCAGCAATCCTAGCGGGGCACGAGAGACCCAGTACTTC. Protein: CASNPSGARETQYF.

This clonotype was found many times. The genes are TRBV7-3 and TRBJ1-1; 7 bases map to TRBD1. Germline lookup yields CDR1 SGHTA and CDR2 FQGTGA. V was clipped by 0 bases and J by 7 bases; unmatched bases: 5. This CDR3 has 14 residues. The CDR3 DNA reads TGTGCCAGCAGCTTAACAGGGGGCGCGGTTGAAGCTTTCTTT. Protein: CASSLTGGAVEAFF.

This clonotype was picked up many times. The V gene is TRBV7-9, the J gene TRBJ2-7, with D uncertain. The CDR3 is 15 residues long. V was clipped by 4 bases and J by 0 bases, with 13 bases between them. Germline CDR1 reads SEHNR; CDR2 reads FQNEAQ (reference sequence). The CDR3 DNA reads as TGTGCCAGCAGCTCCCCCCGGACCACCTCCTACGAGCAGTACTTC. This codes for CASSSPRTTSYEQYF.

This chain connects TRBV10-3 to TRBJ2-3; D perhaps matches TRBD2 (6 bases). CDR1 ENHRY and CDR2 SYGVKD come from the germline V gene. This CDR3 is built from 13 residues. The V end lost 4 bases, the J end lost 5 bases, and 10 bases lay between the germline ends. The CDR3: CAISAGVIDTQYF. DNA of the CDR3: TGTGCCATCAGTGCGGGAGTGATAGATACGCAGTATTTT.

This clonotype was observed a few times. V and J are TRBV20-1 and TRBJ1-4; tentatively, D is TRBD1 (5 bases). Trimming took off 6 bases at V and 8 bases at J, with 19 bases between the two ends. CDR3 length: 14 residues. CDR1 is DFQATT, CDR2 SNEGSKA, per germline (reference sequence). For the CDR3, the DNA is TGCAGTGCCTACCGACTCGGACAAGACGAAAAACTGTTTTTT. As protein: CSAYRLGQDEKLFF.

This clonotype was found many times. This rearrangement joins TRBV9 to TRBJ2-1, with 9 bases that match TRBD2. CDR1 is SGDLS and CDR2 is YYNGEE in the germline V gene. V shed 7 bases and J 8 bases; nucleotides not matched to a gene: 10. This CDR3 has 14 residues. The CDR3 protein is CASSLAGVGDEQFF. The CDR3 nucleotides are TGTGCCAGCTCCTTAGCGGGAGTGGGTGATGAGCAGTTCTTC.

This clonotype was picked up many times. The chain links TRBV27 to TRBJ2-3; TRBD2 matches 10 bases. The CDR3 is 15 residues long. J gave up 5 bases and V 7 bases, and 9 bases lay outside the gene matches. CDR1 MNHEY and CDR2 SMNVEV come from the germline V gene (reference sequence). In DNA form, the CDR3 reads TGTGCCAGCAACGCTGGAGCGGGAGGGCGAGATACGCAGTATTTT. Amino acid sequence: CASNAGAGGRDTQYF.

This clonotype came up a few times. This sequence joins TRBV29-1 and TRBJ2-1; 14 positions match TRBD2. Losses at the gene ends were 5 bases for V and 5 bases for J; bases not matched to a gene: 11. The CDR3 is made up of 17 amino acids. The germline V gene encodes CDR1 SQVTM and CDR2 ANQGSEA. CDR3: CSVTGTSGSLGDNEQFF. In DNA form, the CDR3 reads TGCAGCGTTACCGGGACTAGCGGGAGTTTGGGTGACAATGAGCAGTTCTTC.